The next 31 T cell receptor beta chains were all read from a single sample in a study of beta chain features in type 1 diabetes. General observations from the study: In every one of the four CD4+ subsets, TCRB CDR3s were moderately but significantly shorter in Type 1 diabetes patients.

Reverse transcribing all isolated RNA meant expressed TCRB transcripts were sequenced. Profiling relied on immunoSEQ multiplex PCR, and the TCRdb table lists in-frame clones only, not all of them. This table has some 170,000 clones, 63% appearing once. Antigens for these TCRs are unknown. The sequenced sample consisted of naive CD4+ T cells from blood. The receptors come from a man aged 25 to 45 with type 1 diabetes.

The J gene is TRBJ2-3, the V gene TRBV7-2; D call uncertain. The CDR3 loop spans 15 amino acids. V gave up 1 base and J gave up 2 bases, with 10 bases separating them. From germline, CDR1 is SGHTA and CDR2 FQGNSA. CDR3 DNA sequence: TGTGCCAGCAGCTTAGTTTCGCAGGCCACAGATACGCAGTATTTT. Its protein is CASSLVSQATDTQYF.

This clone was counted between two and nine times. V and J are TRBV10-3 and TRBJ2-1; tentative D call: TRBD1 (5 bases). The CDR3 sequence is 13 residues long. Trimming left V 6 bases short and J 7 bases short, with 13 bases between. Germline V gene sequence: CDR1 ENHRY, CDR2 SYGVKD. For the CDR3, the DNA is TGTGCCATCAGGAATCAGGGTAATAATGAGCAGTTCTTC. This gives the protein CAIRNQGNNEQFF.

The rearrangement joins TRBV23-1 to TRBJ1-2, with D hard to call. TRBV23-1 is an ORF, with its function uncertain. V lost 2 bases and J lost 8, with 24 bases in between. This CDR3 is built from 17 residues. CDR3 sequence reads: CASSQRATRRICDGYTF. The DNA for the CDR3 is TGCGCCAGCAGTCAACGGGCGACACGGAGAATTTGCGACGGCTACACCTTC.

J is TRBJ1-3 and V is TRBV29-1; D gene unclear. V lost 8 bases and J 4 bases, leaving 9 bases between the germline ends. Germline lookup yields CDR1 SQVTM and CDR2 ANQGSEA. The CDR3 runs 11 residues. CDR3 nucleotide sequence: TGCAGCCTCGCTGTAGGAAACACCATATATTTT. Encoded protein: CSLAVGNTIYF.

This clone showed up just a few times. The CDR3 coding sequence is TGTGCCAGCAGCTCAGCGGGCCAACACACAGATACGCAGTATTTT. This sequence encodes CASSSAGQHTDTQYF. The gene calls are TRBV5-6 and TRBJ2-3; D might be TRBD2 (6 bases). The V and J ends lost 3 bases and 2 bases respectively, with 13 bases between them. Germline V CDR1 and CDR2: SGHDT, YYEEEE. The CDR3 runs to 15 residues.

This chain uses TRBV9 with TRBJ2-3; 12 bases align to TRBD1. CDR3 size: 21 residues. Trimming took 3 bases from V and 5 from J; bases not matched to a gene: 22. Germline CDR1 SGDLS, CDR2 YYNGEE. The CDR3 spells CASSADTPGQGAAIHGDTQYF. CDR3 sequence (DNA): TGTGCCAGCAGCGCTGATACTCCGGGACAGGGGGCGGCTATCCACGGAGATACGCAGTATTTT.

This clone was counted only a few times. The rearrangement links TRBV5-1 to TRBJ2-5, with no clear D. Trimming cost V 1 base and J 4 bases, with 5 bases left between them. Germline V gene sequence: CDR1 SGHRS, CDR2 YFSETQ. The CDR3 is made up of 12 amino acids. CDR3 DNA sequence: TGCGCCAGCAGCTTGTCCAGAGAGACCCAGTACTTC. Translation: CASSLSRETQYF.

The chain links TRBV2 to TRBJ2-1; the D gene could be TRBD1 or TRBD2 (5 bases each). V was shortened by 6 bases and J by 6 bases, with 12 bases between the two germline ends. CDR1 SNHLY and CDR2 FYNNEI come from the germline V gene. The CDR3 consists of 13 residues. CDR3 DNA sequence: TGTGCCAGCAGGGGACCCCTGCCCAATGAGCAGTTCTTC. As protein: CASRGPLPNEQFF.

The V gene is TRBV7-2, the J gene TRBJ1-5, with TRBD1 matching over 8 bases. Looked up from germline, CDR1 is SGHTA and CDR2 is FQGNSA. V shed 5 bases and J 4 bases; nucleotides not matched to a gene: 7. CDR3 length: 15 residues. In DNA, the CDR3 is TGTGCCAGCAGCACGACAGGGGCCCCTAATCAGCCCCAGCATTTT. Its translation is CASSTTGAPNQPQHF.

This clone was seen only a few times. Other DNA sequences in the sample encode the same CDR3. The chain links TRBV9 to TRBJ2-7; 10 bases map to TRBD1. Germline lookup yields CDR1 SGDLS and CDR2 YYNGEE. With V trimmed by 0 bases and J by 4 bases, 1 base remained unmatched. The CDR3 runs 14 residues. CDR3 in amino acids: CASSVGQGAYEQYF. Written as DNA, the CDR3 is TGTGCCAGCAGCGTAGGACAGGGGGCGTACGAGCAGTACTTC.

The rearrangement links TRBV30 to TRBJ2-7; weak D call: TRBD1 (5 bases). V was clipped by 6 bases and J by 0 bases, with 12 bases between them. The CDR3 extends over 13 amino acids. Germline CDR1 and CDR2: GTSNPN and SVGIG (reference sequence). CDR3 DNA: TGTGCCTGCCGCCTTGGGGCCTCCTACGAGCAGTACTTC. Amino acids: CACRLGASYEQYF.

This clone was seen only once. The chain carries TRBV7-2 and TRBJ1-4; the D is unclear. The CDR3 extends over 16 amino acids. CDR1 is SGHTA and CDR2 is FQGNSA in the germline V gene. The germline V and J ends were trimmed by 1 base and 0 bases, with 9 bases remaining between them. CDR3 nucleotide sequence: TGTGCCAGCAGCTTAGAACGGGGATCAACTAATGAAAAACTGTTTTTT. Protein: CASSLERGSTNEKLFF.

This clone was seen more than once but under ten times. V gene TRBV7-2 combines with J gene TRBJ2-1; D is possibly TRBD1 or TRBD2 (5 bases each). Trimming left V 2 bases short and J 13 bases short, with 15 bases between. The CDR3 loop spans 13 amino acids. Germline V CDR1 and CDR2: SGHTA, FQGNSA. CDR3 DNA: TGTGCCAGCAGCTTACCGGGACGGAACCCTCAGTTCTTC. Residues: CASSLPGRNPQFF. Based on the CDR3 plus reference TRBV7-2 and TRBJ2-1, the full variable domain is GAGVSQSPSNKVTEKGKDVELRCDPISGHTALYWYRQSLGQGLEFLIYFQGNSAPDKSGLPSDRFSAERTGGSVSTLTIQRTQQEDSAVYLCASSLPGRNPQFFGPGTRLTVL.

As for this clone: Mismatch with germline at one junction end may stem from a read error. This chain joins TRBV2 and TRBJ1-6; weak D call: TRBD1 (5 bases). CDR1 and CDR2 (germline): SNHLY, FYNNEI. This CDR3 has 11 residues. CDR3 DNA sequence: TGTGCCAGCTTTACGGGACGGCAACTGAACTTT. This translates into CASFTGRQLNF.

The rearrangement joins TRBV11-2 to TRBJ2-3; D ambiguous. Per the germline V gene, CDR1 is SGHAT and CDR2 is FQNNGV. Trimming shortened V by 5 bases and J by 1 base, and 13 bases separated the two germline ends. The CDR3 runs to 15 residues. CDR3 sequence: CASSPGDGGTDTQYF. CDR3 in DNA: TGTGCCAGCAGCCCGGGTGATGGGGGCACAGATACGCAGTATTTT.

This chain's CDR3 is CSSGHNEQFF. The CDR3 bases are TGCAGTAGCGGACACAATGAGCAGTTCTTC. The chain has TRBV20-1 and TRBJ2-1, with D tentatively TRBD2 (5 bases). V gave up 8 bases and J gave up 5 bases, with 7 bases separating them. The CDR3 is made up of 10 amino acids. Per germline, CDR1 DFQATT and CDR2 SNEGSKA (reference sequence).

On this clone itself: Other DNA sequences in this sample translate to the same CDR3. This chain links TRBV2 with TRBJ2-5; D is unclear. Germline V gene sequence: CDR1 SNHLY, CDR2 FYNNEI. Trimming cost V 1 base and J 6 bases, with 0 bases left between them. The CDR3 loop spans 10 amino acids. The CDR3 region is CASSEETQYF. In DNA, the CDR3 is TGTGCCAGCAGTGAAGAGACCCAGTACTTC.

The chain joins TRBV6-5 to TRBJ2-5; D call uncertain. Germline CDR1 is MNHEY and CDR2 is SVGAGI. The CDR3 is 13 amino acids. V was shortened by 6 bases and J by 2 bases, with 10 bases between the two germline ends. CDR3 in amino acids: CASSRSGQETQYF. Written as DNA, the CDR3 is TGTGCCAGCAGCCGAAGTGGGCAAGAGACCCAGTACTTC.

This clone came up once. The rearrangement joins TRBV2 to TRBJ2-1; 12 bases align to TRBD2. With V trimmed by 10 bases and J by 9 bases, 7 bases remained unmatched. The CDR3 is 13 residues long. Germline assignment: CDR1 SNHLY and CDR2 FYNNEI. The CDR3, as DNA: TGTGCCAACGGACTAGCGGGGTTCTCTGAGCAGTTCTTC. Its translation is CANGLAGFSEQFF.

This clone was seen a few times. The chain has TRBV7-2 and TRBJ2-7; D not certain. Trimming left V 1 base short and J 3 bases short, with 7 bases between. Germline lookup yields CDR1 SGHTA and CDR2 FQGNSA. The CDR3 runs 13 residues. CDR3 loop: CASSLGSLYEQYF. Here the CDR3 DNA reads TGTGCCAGCAGCTTAGGAAGCCTCTACGAGCAGTACTTC.

The rearrangement links TRBV4-3 to TRBJ2-5; D remains unclear. The CDR3 totals 15 residues. V lost 0 bases and J 6 bases, leaving 14 bases between the germline ends. The germline CDR1 and CDR2 sequences are LGHNA and YSLEER. The CDR3 spells CASSQDRSGIKTQYF. The CDR3 DNA is TGCGCCAGCAGCCAAGATCGGTCGGGCATTAAGACCCAGTACTTC.

This clone was seen a few times. This sequence joins TRBV6-5 and TRBJ2-5; D is ambiguous. Looked up from germline, CDR1 is MNHEY and CDR2 is SVGAGI. V lost 0 bases, J lost 6 bases, and 8 bases lay in between. The CDR3 runs 13 residues. In DNA, the CDR3 is TGTGCCAGCAGTTACTCATTGATGAAGACCCAGTACTTC. Translation: CASSYSLMKTQYF.

This clone was recorded a few times. The gene calls are TRBV25-1 and TRBJ2-7; TRBD1 matches 9 bases. V lost 7 bases to trimming and J lost 3 bases; unmatched junction nucleotides: 4. CDR3 length: 13 amino acids. Germline assignment: CDR1 MGHDK and CDR2 SYGVNS. This CDR3 is CASKGQGHYEQYF. CDR3 in DNA: TGTGCCAGCAAGGGACAGGGTCACTACGAGCAGTACTTC.

A word on this clone: The same CDR3 also results from other DNA sequences found in this sample. This chain joins TRBV9 and TRBJ2-5, with TRBD2 matching over 9 bases. With V trimmed by 2 bases and J by 1 base, 0 bases remained unmatched. There are 14 residues in the CDR3. The germline CDR1 and CDR2 sequences are SGDLS and YYNGEE. DNA of the CDR3: TGTGCCAGCAGCGTGCGGGGGGGCCAAGAGACCCAGTACTTC. It yields the protein CASSVRGGQETQYF.

This chain connects TRBV7-9 to TRBJ1-1; D is unclear. This CDR3 spans 12 amino acids. Germline V gene data show CDR1 as SEHNR and CDR2 as FQNEAQ (reference sequence). Between the trimmed V and J ends, which lost 5 bases and 3 bases, there was a span of 7 bases. CDR3 sequence (DNA): TGTGCCAGCAGCCCCACGGACACTGAAGCTTTCTTT. It encodes CASSPTDTEAFF.

The rearrangement uses TRBV7-2 and TRBJ2-7, with 7 bases matching TRBD1. V was clipped by 3 bases and J by 0 bases; unmatched bases: 8. Germline assignment: CDR1 SGHTA and CDR2 FQGNSA. This CDR3 comprises 16 residues. The CDR3 is CASSFSTGRSSYEQYF. In DNA, the CDR3 is TGTGCCAGCAGCTTCTCGACAGGGCGAAGCTCCTACGAGCAGTACTTC. Complete variable domain (other parts from reference TRBV7-2 and TRBJ2-7): GAGVSQSPSNKVTEKGKDVELRCDPISGHTALYWYRQSLGQGLEFLIYFQGNSAPDKSGLPSDRFSAERTGGSVSTLTIQRTQQEDSAVYLCASSFSTGRSSYEQYFGPGTRLTVT.

The rearrangement links TRBV27 to TRBJ1-6; 7 bases align to TRBD1. The germline V gene encodes CDR1 MNHEY and CDR2 SMNVEV (reference sequence). V dropped 6 bases and J dropped 0; count of bases not matched to a gene: 5. This CDR3 is 16 amino acids long. The CDR3 DNA follows: TGTGCCAGCAGCCCGGACAGGAGCTCCTATAATTCACCCCTCCACTTT. This sequence encodes CASSPDRSSYNSPLHF.

The J gene is TRBJ2-7, the V gene TRBV30, with unresolved D. The CDR3 loop spans 15 amino acids. The ends were cut back, 3 bases at V and 5 bases at J, with 20 bases in the middle. Germline V gene sequence: CDR1 GTSNPN, CDR2 SVGIG (reference sequence). This CDR3 is CAWSVTIGFDNEQYF. The DNA for the CDR3 is TGTGCCTGGAGCGTTACGATAGGGTTCGACAACGAGCAGTACTTC.

The chain joins TRBV9 to TRBJ1-1; D is uncertain. This CDR3 has 17 residues. CDR1 and CDR2 from the germline V gene are SGDLS and YYNGEE. Trimming took off 4 bases at V and 4 bases at J, with 23 bases between the two ends. In nucleotides, the CDR3 is TGTGCCAGCAGCAACGTTGGTCGAGGGATGGTGAGCACTGAAGCTTTCTTT. It specifies CASSNVGRGMVSTEAFF. Filled out from reference TRBV9 and TRBJ1-1, the complete variable domain reads DSGVTQTPKHLITATGQRVTLRCSPRSGDLSVYWYQQSLDQGLQFLIQYYNGEERAKGNILERFSAQQFPDLHSELNLSSLELGDSALYFCASSNVGRGMVSTEAFFGQGTRLTVV.

This clone was picked up a small number of times. The chain couples TRBV7-6 to TRBJ2-3, with 14 bases fitting TRBD2. V trimming: 4 bases; J trimming: 3 bases; junction bases outside the gene matches: 3. Germline CDR1 reads SGHVS; CDR2 reads FNYEAQ. This CDR3 contains 16 residues. CDR3 sequence reads: CASSSRTSGGTDTQYF. CDR3 in DNA: TGTGCCAGCAGCTCGAGGACTAGCGGGGGGACAGATACGCAGTATTTT.

The chain couples TRBV25-1 to TRBJ1-4; the D is unclear. This CDR3 contains 12 residues. The germline V gene encodes CDR1 MGHDK and CDR2 SYGVNS. V lost 2 bases to trimming and J lost 6 bases, with 4 bases between them. The CDR3 region is CASSERHEKLFF. Here the CDR3 DNA reads TGTGCCAGCAGTGAACGTCATGAAAAACTGTTTTTT. Drawing the rest from reference TRBV25-1 and TRBJ1-4, the complete variable domain is EADIYQTPRYLVIGTGKKITLECSQTMGHDKMYWYQQDPGMELHLIHYSYGVNSTEKGDLSSESTVSRIRTEHFPLTLESARPSHTSQYLCASSERHEKLFFGSGTQLSVL.